A single T cell receptor beta chain is shown here with its context. The antigen is unknown. The record originates from a study of graft-versus-host responses after intestinal transplantation. Study-wide findings and caveats: Maximum circulating GvH clone levels tracked with early post-transplant HvG decreases.

The repertoire was sequenced with immunoSEQ multiplex PCR; TCRdb's copy has only in-frame clones and lacks some. In the table there are some 100,000 clones, roughly 87% of which are singletons. CDR1 is MDHEN and CDR2 is SYDVKM in the germline V gene. Trimming pared 4 bases from V and 1 base from J, leaving 16 bases between. The length of the CDR3 is 16 residues. This TCR was recovered from a human donor who was the organ donor for an intestinal transplant. Material: unstimulated CD4+ T cells sorted from spleen or lymph node cells, obtained before transplant. The rearrangement uses TRBV28 and TRBJ2-5; the D gene is possibly TRBD1 (6 bases). This CDR3 is CASSSSDSRVQETQYF. Here the CDR3 DNA reads TGTGCCAGCAGTTCCTCGGACAGCCGAGTCCAAGAGACCCAGTACTTC.